The TCR beta chain described here comes from a study of blood T cell repertoires in COVID-19. The CDR3 is made up of 12 amino acids. Looked up from germline, CDR1 is SGHRS and CDR2 is YFSETQ. The J segment lost 10 bases and the V segment lost 4 bases, leaving 6 bases of the junction unmatched. Authors' analysis steps: Researchers report that nucleated cell counts were estimated from reference gene primer amplification. TCRdb keeps only in-frame clones here, not all; method: immunoSEQ multiplex PCR. V, J and clone size are taken as reported in that table, and D and trimming were inferred from the DNA itself. Counted here are about 280,000 clones, approximately 85% occurring once; the ten biggest clones make up about 8.5%.

The receptor's source is a man aged 18-30 years with active or convalescent COVID-19. Sequenced material: peripheral blood. V usage is TRBV5-1 and J usage is TRBJ1-1, with TRBD1 matching over 8 bases. The CDR3 reads CASSKGQVGAFF. The CDR3 region has the DNA TGCGCCAGCAGCAAGGGACAGGTCGGAGCTTTCTTT.